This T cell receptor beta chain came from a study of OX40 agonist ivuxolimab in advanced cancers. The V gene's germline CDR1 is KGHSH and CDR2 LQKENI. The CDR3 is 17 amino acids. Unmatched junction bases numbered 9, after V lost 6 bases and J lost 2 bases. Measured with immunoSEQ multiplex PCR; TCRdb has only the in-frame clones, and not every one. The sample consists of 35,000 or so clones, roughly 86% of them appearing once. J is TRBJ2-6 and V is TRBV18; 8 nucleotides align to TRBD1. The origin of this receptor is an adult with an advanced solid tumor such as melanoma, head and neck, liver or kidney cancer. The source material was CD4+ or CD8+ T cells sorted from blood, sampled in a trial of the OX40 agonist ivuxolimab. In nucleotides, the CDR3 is TGTGCCAGCTCCGCCGGGACAGGACACACTGGGGCCAACGTCCTGACTTTC. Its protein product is CASSAGTGHTGANVLTF.